This TCR beta chain is drawn from a study of beta chain features in type 1 diabetes. Study results and caveats: The study notes PCR might favor shorter templates equally in patients and controls.

CDR1 and CDR2 from the germline V gene are SEHNR and FQNEAQ (reference sequence). The CDR3 is 14 amino acids. After removal of 1 base from V and 6 bases from J, the junction contained 4 bases not matched to a gene. On this clone itself: The target antigen is unknown.

TCRB transcripts that were expressed got sequenced, as all of the isolated RNA had been reverse transcribed. An average around 3.3 million reads came from naive, central memory and regulatory T cell samples. Some clones are missing from TCRdb's copy, which holds only in-frame ones; the method was immunoSEQ multiplex PCR. The sample contains hundreds of thousands of clones, about 30% of which appear only once. The receptor was isolated from a man aged 18 to 35 in good health. The genes are TRBV7-9 and TRBJ1-2; 8 nucleotides match TRBD1. Input material: naive CD4+ T cells from blood. The CDR3 spells CASSLEGQGDGYTF. In DNA form, the CDR3 reads TGTGCCAGCAGCTTAGAAGGACAGGGAGATGGCTACACCTTC. Full variable domain (outside the CDR3, taken from reference TRBV7-9 and TRBJ1-2): DTGVSQNPRHKITKRGQNVTFRCDPISEHNRLYWYRQTLGQGPEFLTYFQNEAQLEKSRLLSDRFSAERPKGSFSTLEIQRTEQGDSAMYLCASSLEGQGDGYTFGSGTRLTVV.